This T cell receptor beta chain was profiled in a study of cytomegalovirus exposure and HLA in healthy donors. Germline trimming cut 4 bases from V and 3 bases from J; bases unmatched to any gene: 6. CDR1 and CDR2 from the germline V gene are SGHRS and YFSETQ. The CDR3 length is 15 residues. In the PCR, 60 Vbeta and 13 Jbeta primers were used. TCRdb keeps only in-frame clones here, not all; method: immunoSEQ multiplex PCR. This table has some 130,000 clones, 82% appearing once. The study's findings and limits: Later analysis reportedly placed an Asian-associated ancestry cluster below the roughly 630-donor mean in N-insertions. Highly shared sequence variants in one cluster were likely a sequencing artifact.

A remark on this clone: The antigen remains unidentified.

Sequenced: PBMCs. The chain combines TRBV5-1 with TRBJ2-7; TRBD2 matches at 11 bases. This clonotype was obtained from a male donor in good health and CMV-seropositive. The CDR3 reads CASSPLGLADYEQYF. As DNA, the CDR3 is TGCGCCAGCAGCCCCCTGGGACTAGCGGACTACGAGCAGTACTTC.